This TCR beta chain was profiled in a study of beta chain features in type 1 diabetes. In the study overall: Healthy donors and patients had similar age, gender and cell yields.

Purities in excess of 95% were seen in all sorted populations. Isolated RNA was reverse transcribed in full, so expressed TCRB transcripts were sequenced. Measured with immunoSEQ multiplex PCR; TCRdb has only the in-frame clones, and not every one. The profile covers 350,000 to 450,000 clones, with around 13% appearing a single time and 0.035% to 0.04% taken by the ten largest. This CDR3 has 16 residues. Germline CDR1 is LGHNA and CDR2 is YSLEER. V lost 3 bases and J lost 3, with 12 bases in between. Sequencing used naive CD4+ T cells from blood. This receptor was taken from a man aged 25-40 years in good health. V usage is TRBV4-3 and J usage is TRBJ2-6; a weak D match, TRBD1 (6 bases). The CDR3 loop reads CASSQISGVGANVLTF. For the CDR3, the DNA is TGCGCCAGCAGCCAGATTTCAGGGGTTGGGGCCAACGTCCTGACTTTC.